This is a list of T cell receptor beta chains from one sample in a study of T cell changes during pregnancy in multiple sclerosis. The method was immunoSEQ multiplex PCR; TCRdb's version includes in-frame clones alone and lacks a portion of them. Here the sample spans under 50,000 clones, roughly 88% being singletons. The source was peripheral blood, collected in the first trimester of pregnancy. The receptors here all came from a female donor in good health, enrolled as a control in a pregnancy study. Each CDR3 is given with its conserved first and last residue. The D gene is left open where the match is weak. A row's size may be missing; if present it is once, few, many or a size class.

V gene	clone size	J gene	D gene	CDR3 DNA	CDR3 protein
TRBV7-2	.	TRBJ2-3	TRBD2	TGTGCCAGCAGCTTGGGGACTAGCGGGAGGGCGGGGGATACGCAGTATTTT	CASSLGTSGRAGDTQYF
TRBV19	.	TRBJ1-5	TRBD1	TGTGCCAGTACTACCCTCCCGGGACAGGGTTATCAGCCCCAGCATTTT	CASTTLPGQGYQPQHF
TRBV10-3	.	TRBJ2-7	.	TGTGCCATCAGTCAGGGTGAATCAACCTACGAGCAGTACTTC	CAISQGESTYEQYF
TRBV10-2	.	TRBJ2-7	.	TGCGCCAGCAGGATAGCAGGGGAGTGGGACGAGCAGTACTTC	CASRIAGEWDEQYF
TRBV29-1	.	TRBJ2-1	TRBD2	TGCAGCGCGCTCCCAACTAGCGGGGGTGTGTACGAGCAGTTCTTC	CSALPTSGGVYEQFF
TRBV7-9	.	TRBJ2-1	TRBD2	TGTGCCAGCAGCAATCGCCCGGGGGGGGCCGACTACAATGAGCAGTTCTTC	CASSNRPGGADYNEQFF
TRBV19	.	TRBJ2-2	.	TGTGCCAGTAGTATTGGCAGGGGAACAACCGGGGAGCTGTTTTTT	CASSIGRGTTGELFF
TRBV28	.	TRBJ2-4	TRBD1	TGTGCCAGCAGTTTTGATGGGACAGGGAGGATTCAGTACTTC	CASSFDGTGRIQYF
TRBV6-6	once	TRBJ2-5	.	TGTGCCAGCAGTTATCTTCGGGCAGGGCGAGGAGAGACCCAGTACTTC	CASSYLRAGRGETQYF
TRBV11-2	once	TRBJ2-7	.	TGTGCCAGCAGCTTAACGTGGAGCCAACGGGACACCTCCTACGAGCAGTACTTC	CASSLTWSQRDTSYEQYF
TRBV6-6	once	TRBJ1-2	TRBD1	TGTGCCAGCAGCTTCGGACAGGGAGGCTACACCTTC	CASSFGQGGYTF
TRBV4-2	.	TRBJ1-4	.	TGTGCCAGCAGCCAAGATGGGGGGAAAAAACTGTTTTTT	CASSQDGGKKLFF
TRBV30	.	TRBJ1-2	TRBD1	TGTGCCTGGAGTGTGTTGGGGACAGGGGGAACAGATGGCTACACCTTC	CAWSVLGTGGTDGYTF
TRBV27	.	TRBJ2-5	.	TGTGCCAGCAGTTTATCTATACAGGACAGTCTAATTCAAGAGACCCAGTACTTC	CASSLSIQDSLIQETQYF
TRBV6-4	few	TRBJ2-1	.	TGTGCCAGCAGTGGGCCAAGGCGGGCGCTCTCCTACAATGAGCAGTTCTTC	CASSGPRRALSYNEQFF
TRBV6-5	once	TRBJ1-1	.	TGTGCCAGCAGTTACAGGGGCTTGGGCACTGAAGCTTTCTTT	CASSYRGLGTEAFF
TRBV7-9	.	TRBJ2-1	TRBD2	TGTGCCAGCAGCTACTTAACCGGGACTAGCGGGGGGGCTGGTGAGCAGTTCTTC	CASSYLTGTSGGAGEQFF
TRBV30	.	TRBJ2-7	TRBD2	TGTGCCTGGAGTGTAGGAGCGGGGGGGCCCTACGAGCAGTACTTC	CAWSVGAGGPYEQYF
TRBV30	.	TRBJ2-1	TRBD2	TGTGCCTCTTTCGCCGTACGAGCGGGAGGGTACATAAGCTCCTACAATGAGCAGTTCTTC	CASFAVRAGGYISSYNEQFF
TRBV27	once	TRBJ1-2	.	TGTGCCAGCAGTTTAGTAAGTGGGGACTACGGCTACACCTTC	CASSLVSGDYGYTF
TRBV11-3	.	TRBJ2-1	TRBD2	TGTGCCAGCAGCTTAGATGGACGGGGGGGGTCCAATGAGCAGTTCTTC	CASSLDGRGGSNEQFF
TRBV5-1	.	TRBJ2-3	TRBD1	TGCGCCAGCAGGAGGGGACAGGGGACCGCAGAAGATACGCAGTATTTT	CASRRGQGTAEDTQYF
TRBV7-2	once	TRBJ2-3	TRBD2	TGTGCCAGCAGCTGGAGCGGGACCGGAGATACGCAGTATTTT	CASSWSGTGDTQYF
TRBV6-1	.	TRBJ2-7	TRBD2	TGTGCCAGCAGTGAAAGTCGGGCTAGCGGGTACTTC	CASSESRASGYF
TRBV27	.	TRBJ2-5	TRBD2	TGTGCCTCCGCTCCCTGGACTAGCGGGAGGGCCACGGAGACCCAGTACTTC	CASAPWTSGRATETQYF
TRBV5-4	.	TRBJ2-3	.	TGTGCCAGCAGCTTGGGCCCAGGAGATACGCAGTATTTT	CASSLGPGDTQYF
TRBV7-9	.	TRBJ1-4	TRBD1	TGTGCCAGCAGCGGGGACAGGGTATACGAAAAACTGTTTTTT	CASSGDRVYEKLFF
TRBV5-8	once	TRBJ1-1	.	TGTGCCAGCAGCATGCTATTGGCTTTCTTT	CASSMLLAFF
TRBV10-3	.	TRBJ1-5	.	TGTGCCATCAGTGAGGTACAGTTAAATCAGCCCCAGCATTTT	CAISEVQLNQPQHF
TRBV7-8	.	TRBJ2-7	.	TGTGCCAGCAAGGGGTCCTCCGGGGGGCCTATGACCTTCTACGAGCAGTACTTC	CASKGSSGGPMTFYEQYF
TRBV27	.	TRBJ2-3	TRBD2	TGTGCCAGCAGTTTCGGCGGGGGGGCCCCAGATACGCAGTATTTT	CASSFGGGAPDTQYF
TRBV28	.	TRBJ2-5	.	TGTGCCAGTAGGACAGCTCAAGAGACCCAGTACTTC	CASRTAQETQYF
TRBV11-3	.	TRBJ2-3	.	TGTGCCAGCAGCTTAGGAATCTGGACAGCCGGTGAGGCCACAGATACGCAGTATTTT	CASSLGIWTAGEATDTQYF
TRBV7-9	.	TRBJ2-1	.	TGTGCCAGCAGCTTAGGACACGAGGAGCAGTTCTTC	CASSLGHEEQFF
TRBV28	.	TRBJ2-1	TRBD2	TGTGCCAGCAGTCCCCCGGGGACTAGCGGGAGGGATGAGCAGTTCTTC	CASSPPGTSGRDEQFF
TRBV19	.	TRBJ2-7	TRBD2	TGTGCCAGTAGTAAACGATCGAGCGGCGGGCTAGCGGCTACCTACGAGCAGTACTTC	CASSKRSSGGLAATYEQYF
TRBV1	.	TRBJ1-1	.	TGCACCAGCAGCCAAGGGGGGGGATTGAACACTGAAGCTTTCTTT	CTSSQGGGLNTEAFF
TRBV28	.	TRBJ2-5	.	TGTGCCAGCAGTTGGGATAGGGGCCTCCAAGAGACCCAGTACTTC	CASSWDRGLQETQYF
TRBV29-1	.	TRBJ2-1	.	TGCAGCGTTGAAGGGCACCCCTCCTACAATGAGCAGTTCTTC	CSVEGHPSYNEQFF
TRBV10-3	.	TRBJ2-5	TRBD2	TGTGCCATCAGTGAGACCGGGACTAGCGGACCACAAGAGACCCAGTACTTC	CAISETGTSGPQETQYF
TRBV4-3	.	TRBJ2-1	TRBD2	TGCGCCAGCAGCCAAGATCTGAGGACTAGCGGGACCAATGAGCAGTTCTTC	CASSQDLRTSGTNEQFF
TRBV2	.	TRBJ2-2	TRBD1	TGTGCCAGCAGAGGACAGGGAACGAACACCGGGGAGCTGTTTTTT	CASRGQGTNTGELFF
TRBV19	.	TRBJ2-2	.	TGTGCCAGTAATGGGGGGACCGGGGAGCTGTTTTTT	CASNGGTGELFF
TRBV28	.	TRBJ1-2	.	TGTGCCAGCAGTTTTCTAGGGGCAGCCACCGACATCGTCTATGGCTACACCTTC	CASSFLGAATDIVYGYTF
TRBV18	once	TRBJ2-5	TRBD2	TGTGCCAGCTCACCAAAAGAGCGGGGGGTTCCAGGAGAGACCCAGTACTTC	CASSPKERGVPGETQYF
TRBV27	.	TRBJ1-2	TRBD1	TGTGCCAGCAGTCCGGGACAGGTGAACTATGGCTACACCTTC	CASSPGQVNYGYTF
TRBV30	.	TRBJ2-1	TRBD1	TGTGCCTGGAGTGAGGGGACAGGGTCGGGTGAGCAGTTCTTC	CAWSEGTGSGEQFF
TRBV27	.	TRBJ2-3	.	TGTGCCAGCAGTTTCCCGTCGGATACGCAGTATTTT	CASSFPSDTQYF
TRBV7-3	.	TRBJ1-1	TRBD1	TGTGCCAGCAGCTTATCCCCCGACAGGGGGCCCACTGAAGCTTTCTTT	CASSLSPDRGPTEAFF
TRBV2	few	TRBJ1-5	.	TGTGCCAGCAGTGAAGTACTCAGCAATCAGCCCCAGCATTTT	CASSEVLSNQPQHF
TRBV7-3	.	TRBJ2-3	TRBD1	TGTGCCAGCAGCTTTTTTGGACAGGGGGGGGATACGCAGTATTTT	CASSFFGQGGDTQYF
TRBV9	.	TRBJ2-7	.	TGTGCCAGCAGCGGCGAGGCTTCATCCCCGTCTCTTCCTTACGAGCAGTACTTC	CASSGEASSPSLPYEQYF
TRBV2	.	TRBJ2-1	.	TGTGCCAGCAACTGGGCCGGGAGAGGGTTCTTC	CASNWAGRGFF